This paragraph reports one T cell receptor beta chain. Profiling relied on immunoSEQ multiplex PCR, and the TCRdb table lists in-frame clones only, not all of them. The table shows about 51,000 clones, with about 91% occurring only once. The data stem from a study of blood T cell repertoires in COVID-19. As for the study in general: Sources were T cells, B-cell-depleted T cells, or PBMCs; the material itself was cDNA or gDNA.

CDR1 is LNHDA, CDR2 SQIVND, per germline (reference sequence). CDR3 length: 14 residues. V gave up 1 base and J gave up 4 bases, with 10 bases separating them. Material: peripheral blood. The source is a man aged 50-60 years with acute or convalescent COVID-19. V and J are TRBV19 and TRBJ1-2, with D maybe TRBD1 (5 bases). Written as DNA, the CDR3 is TGTGCCAGTAGTATAGCGGAGACAGCCTATGGCTACACCTTC. It encodes CASSIAETAYGYTF.